These 26 T cell receptor beta chains came from one sample sequenced in a study of blood T cell repertoires in COVID-19 (dated by TCRdb to the early 2020s). Receptor amplification or capture employed the immunoSEQ multiplex PCR assay. Imported from immuneACCESS, the table was reduced by TCRdb to in-frame sequences with V and J called. These copies leave out some clones; in studies compared against another copy, an unresolved V gene accounts for under half, and the cause of the remainder is not known. This sample is represented by more than 250,000 clones; less than 90% of them were singletons. About 4.6% of the sample lies in the top ten. The sequenced material came from peripheral blood. These receptors were obtained from a man between 60 and 75 years old who had recovered from COVID-19.

V is TRBV14 and J is TRBJ2-7; 11 positions match TRBD1. Germline values: CDR1 SGHDN, CDR2 FVKESK. V lost 4 bases and J lost 2; bases outside the gene matches: 4. The CDR3 loop spans 15 amino acids. CDR3 protein: CASSLPGQGAYEQYF. The CDR3 DNA reads TGTGCCAGCAGCCTACCGGGACAGGGGGCCTACGAGCAGTACTTC.

This clone was counted once. V gene TRBV6-6 combines with J gene TRBJ1-4; no definite D call. Germline CDR1 reads MNHNY; CDR2 reads SVGAGI (reference sequence). This CDR3 region has 14 residues. V lost 3 bases, J lost 5 bases, and 10 bases lay in between. CDR3 region: CASSYERSNEKLFF. The CDR3 DNA reads as TGTGCCAGCAGTTATGAGCGGTCGAATGAAAAACTGTTTTTT.

The rearrangement uses TRBV7-8 and TRBJ1-5, with D maybe TRBD1 (6 bases). The CDR3 runs to 16 residues. Germline values: CDR1 SGHVS, CDR2 FQNEAQ. V lost 5 bases and J lost 5, with 19 bases in between. CDR3 bases: TGTGCCAGCAGCCGAGGCCAACAGGGAATCTATCAGCCCCAGCATTTT. Encoded protein: CASSRGQQGIYQPQHF.

This clone showed up just once. V usage is TRBV5-1 and J usage is TRBJ2-7; D might be TRBD1 (6 bases). CDR3 length equals 16 residues. Germline values: CDR1 SGHRS, CDR2 YFSETQ. V was trimmed by 4 bases and J by 6 bases, leaving 23 bases between them. The CDR3 DNA sequence: TGCGCCAGCAGCGTGTCACAGGGCTCCCAATCGGGCGAGCAGTACTTC. This encodes CASSVSQGSQSGEQYF.

The rearrangement links TRBV5-4 to TRBJ2-5, with TRBD2 matching 8 bases. V was clipped by 9 bases and J by 2 bases; unmatched bases: 15. This CDR3 region has 16 residues. Germline CDR1 is SGHNT and CDR2 is YYREEE (reference sequence). CDR3: CATTGRGGRTQETQYF. The CDR3 DNA is TGTGCCACGACCGGGCGGGGCGGGAGGACTCAAGAGACCCAGTACTTC. Full variable domain (rest looked up from reference TRBV5-4 and TRBJ2-5): ETGVTQSPTHLIKTRGQQVTLRCSSQSGHNTVSWYQQALGQGPQFIFQYYREEENGRGNFPPRFSGLQFPNYSSELNVNALELDDSALYLCATTGRGGRTQETQYFGPGTRLLVL.

The chain joins TRBV4-1 to TRBJ2-1; 7 bases fit TRBD1. Germline V lookup: CDR1 MGHRA, CDR2 YSYEKL. CDR3 length: 15 amino acids. The V gene end was trimmed by 3 bases and the J gene end by 5 bases; junction bases not matched to a gene: 7. CDR3 amino acids: CASSQLDRVNNEQFF. The CDR3 region has the DNA TGCGCCAGCAGCCAGTTAGACAGGGTGAACAATGAGCAGTTCTTC.

The V and J genes are TRBV4-1 and TRBJ1-6; the match to TRBD1 covers 9 bases. The CDR3 extends over 18 amino acids. CDR1 and CDR2 from the germline V gene are MGHRA and YSYEKL. J was trimmed by 7 bases and V by 3 bases; bases with no gene match: 13. DNA for the CDR3: TGCGCCAGCAGCCAGCAGGGACAGGGCCTTCTGCCCAATTCACCCCTCCACTTT. Translation gives CASSQQGQGLLPNSPLHF.

The rearrangement links TRBV28 to TRBJ2-4; 12 bases align to TRBD2. The CDR3 has 16 residues. The germline gives CDR1 MDHEN, CDR2 SYDVKM. The J segment lost 2 bases and the V segment lost 8 bases, leaving 7 bases of the junction unmatched. CDR3 in amino acids: CASEGLAGWSKNIQYF. The DNA of the CDR3 is TGTGCCAGCGAAGGACTAGCGGGGTGGTCCAAAAACATTCAGTACTTC.

Remarks on this clone: The same CDR3 is also encoded by other DNA sequences in this sample. The chain carries TRBV29-1 and TRBJ2-7; TRBD1 agrees at 7 bases. CDR3 size: 11 residues. J lost 2 bases, V lost 6 bases, and 1 base had no gene match. Germline CDR1 reads SQVTM; CDR2 reads ANQGSEA. DNA for the CDR3: TGCAGCGTGGGGACAGCCTACGAGCAGTACTTC. Translation: CSVGTAYEQYF.

This chain joins TRBV20-1 and TRBJ2-5; 11 bases agree with TRBD2. The CDR3 has 16 residues. CDR1 and CDR2 from the germline V gene are DFQATT and SNEGSKA (reference sequence). J was trimmed by 5 bases and V by 3 bases; bases with no gene match: 11. The CDR3 bases are TGCAGTGCTAGTCGTCTAGCGGGAGGCTTGGGGGAGACCCAGTACTTC. Its protein product is CSASRLAGGLGETQYF.

This chain uses TRBV13 with TRBJ2-1, with 9 positions matching TRBD2. From germline, CDR1 is PRHDT and CDR2 FYEKMQ (reference sequence). The CDR3 consists of 19 residues. J lost 4 bases, V lost 5 bases, and 18 bases had no gene match. CDR3 protein: CASSTRGSGSRPKYNEQFF. DNA for the CDR3: TGTGCCAGCAGCACCCGGGGTAGCGGGAGCCGACCCAAATACAATGAGCAGTTCTTC.

The gene calls are TRBV9 and TRBJ2-5; D is perhaps TRBD2 (5 bases). Germline V gene sequence: CDR1 SGDLS, CDR2 YYNGEE. The ends were cut back, 0 bases at V and 5 bases at J, with 8 bases in the middle. The CDR3 has 13 amino acids. The CDR3 loop reads CASSVGGRETQYF. DNA for the CDR3: TGTGCCAGCAGCGTAGGAGGGCGGGAGACCCAGTACTTC.

This rearrangement joins TRBV4-1 to TRBJ1-2; unclear D gene. V lost 1 base and J 3 bases, leaving 6 bases between the germline ends. This CDR3 is 13 amino acids long. Germline V gene lookup returns CDR1 MGHRA and CDR2 YSYEKL. The CDR3 spells CASSQVDYYGYTF. In nucleotides, the CDR3 is TGCGCCAGCAGCCAAGTTGACTACTATGGCTACACCTTC.

This clone was counted a few times. The chain has TRBV18 and TRBJ1-5, with TRBD1 matching over 9 bases. CDR1 and CDR2 from the germline V gene are KGHSH and LQKENI. CDR3 size: 14 residues. The V segment lost 3 bases and the J segment 5 bases; nucleotides outside the gene matches: 2. The CDR3 sequence is CASSPTGGYQPQHF. CDR3 nucleotide sequence: TGTGCCAGCTCACCGACAGGGGGATATCAGCCCCAGCATTTT.

This clone came up once. The gene calls are TRBV2 and TRBJ2-5; possibly TRBD2 for D (5 bases). CDR3 size: 16 residues. In germline, CDR1 is SNHLY, CDR2 FYNNEI. The V and J ends lost 0 bases and 0 bases respectively, with 11 bases between them. DNA of the CDR3: TGTGCCAGCAGTGAAGCGCGGTCGGGGAACCAAGAGACCCAGTACTTC. It yields the protein CASSEARSGNQETQYF.

Of note for this clone: The same CDR3 also results from other DNA sequences found in this sample. The CDR3: CASTLSGANVLTF. The DNA for the CDR3 is TGTGCCAGCACCCTCTCTGGGGCCAACGTCCTGACTTTC. This chain links TRBV12-3 or TRBV12-4 with TRBJ2-6; D gene unclear. The CDR3 has 13 amino acids. Deletions cut 7 bases from V and 0 bases from J, with 4 bases between.

This clone occurred a few times. V and J are TRBV7-9 and TRBJ1-4, with D unclear. Per germline, CDR1 SEHNR and CDR2 FQNEAQ (reference sequence). V was pared by 3 bases and J by 8 bases, with 16 bases between. The CDR3 is 15 residues long. The CDR3 region is CASSLIGRGGEKLFF. CDR3 nucleotides: TGTGCCAGCAGCTTGATCGGTCGGGGTGGAGAAAAACTGTTTTTT.

The chain joins TRBV5-8 to TRBJ2-1; 9 bases line up with TRBD1. CDR1 is SGHTS and CDR2 is YDEGEE in the germline V gene. This CDR3 contains 15 residues. V shed 0 bases, J shed 7 bases, and the junction held 5 bases outside the gene matches. In DNA, the CDR3 is TGTGCCAGCAGCTTGGGGACAGGGGCTATTAATGAGCAGTTCTTC. Protein product: CASSLGTGAINEQFF.

This rearrangement joins TRBV6-5 to TRBJ2-1, with D perhaps matching TRBD2 (5 bases). With 0 bases removed from V and 3 bases from J, the gap between germline ends came to 12 bases. The CDR3 consists of 16 residues. The V gene's germline CDR1 is MNHEY and CDR2 SVGAGI. This CDR3 reads CASSYSRASSYNEQFF. The CDR3 coding sequence is TGTGCCAGCAGTTACTCGAGGGCTAGCAGCTACAATGAGCAGTTCTTC.

The V gene is TRBV6-1, the J gene TRBJ1-2; the D gene is possibly TRBD1 (6 bases). The V gene lost 2 bases and the J gene lost 4 bases, with 14 bases spanning the gap. The length of the CDR3 is 15 residues. Germline V lookup: CDR1 MNHNS, CDR2 SASEGT. The CDR3 reads CASSESGTRFYGYTF. The CDR3 DNA reads TGTGCCAGCAGTGAATCCGGGACAAGGTTCTATGGCTACACCTTC.

The genes are TRBV6-6 and TRBJ1-4; the match to TRBD1 covers 7 bases. The trim removed 4 bases at V and 3 bases at J, leaving 8 bases unmatched. Germline CDR1 is MNHNY and CDR2 is SVGAGI (reference sequence). CDR3 size: 16 residues. CDR3 coding DNA: TGTGCCAGCAGTTCTCCTTCTGGGACAGCTAATGAAAAACTGTTTTTT. It translates to CASSSPSGTANEKLFF.

The rearrangement links TRBV11-2 to TRBJ2-7; TRBD2 agrees at 11 bases. V dropped 1 base and J dropped 6; count of bases not matched to a gene: 8. In germline, CDR1 is SGHAT, CDR2 FQNNGV. The CDR3 extends over 16 amino acids. The CDR3 protein is CASSLGVSGRAFEQYF. DNA for the CDR3: TGTGCCAGCAGCTTAGGGGTTAGCGGGAGGGCCTTCGAGCAGTACTTC.

The chain combines TRBV9 with TRBJ2-3, with D maybe TRBD2 (6 bases). Germline values: CDR1 SGDLS, CDR2 YYNGEE. V gave up 4 bases and J gave up 3 bases, with 15 bases separating them. The CDR3 has 15 residues. The CDR3 sequence is CASSPTGGRTDTQYF. The CDR3 DNA reads as TGTGCCAGCAGCCCTACCGGGGGAAGGACAGATACGCAGTATTTT.

This clone appeared once. The chain links TRBV27 to TRBJ1-6; the match to TRBD1 covers 7 bases. Per the germline V gene, CDR1 is MNHEY and CDR2 is SMNVEV (reference sequence). The CDR3 totals 14 residues. V was pared by 4 bases and J by 10 bases, with 7 bases of the junction left unmatched. CDR3 sequence (DNA): TGTGCCAGCAGTTCCACCAGGGGGACCTCACCCCTCCACTTT. Translation gives CASSSTRGTSPLHF.

In nucleotides, the CDR3 is TGTGCCAGCAGCTGGAGAGGGGGAGATTCTCCTACTGAAGCTTTCTTT. Translated: CASSWRGGDSPTEAFF. The rearrangement uses TRBV5-5 and TRBJ1-1; a weak D match, TRBD1 (6 bases). Germline CDR1 and CDR2: SGHKS and YYEKEE (reference sequence). The CDR3 is 16 amino acids. The V and J ends lost 3 bases and 5 bases respectively, with 20 bases between them.

The V and J genes are TRBV6-1 and TRBJ2-5; no clear D gene. Trimming pared 1 base from V and 2 bases from J, leaving 8 bases between. The CDR3 contains 14 residues. Germline loops: CDR1 MNHNS, CDR2 SASEGT. DNA of the CDR3: TGTGCCAGCAGTGAAGGGGCAGCTCAAGAGACCCAGTACTTC. Its translation: CASSEGAAQETQYF.